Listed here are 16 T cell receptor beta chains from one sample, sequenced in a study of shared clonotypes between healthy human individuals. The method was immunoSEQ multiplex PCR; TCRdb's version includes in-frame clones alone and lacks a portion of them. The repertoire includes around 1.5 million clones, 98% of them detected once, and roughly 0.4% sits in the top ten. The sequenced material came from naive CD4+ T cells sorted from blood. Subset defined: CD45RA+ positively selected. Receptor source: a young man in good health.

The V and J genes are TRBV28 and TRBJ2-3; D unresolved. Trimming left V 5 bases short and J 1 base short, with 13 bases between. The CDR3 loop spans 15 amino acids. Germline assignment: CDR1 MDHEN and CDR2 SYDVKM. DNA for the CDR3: TGTGCCAGCAGTCGTCATGTTGCCGGCACAGATACGCAGTATTTT. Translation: CASSRHVAGTDTQYF.

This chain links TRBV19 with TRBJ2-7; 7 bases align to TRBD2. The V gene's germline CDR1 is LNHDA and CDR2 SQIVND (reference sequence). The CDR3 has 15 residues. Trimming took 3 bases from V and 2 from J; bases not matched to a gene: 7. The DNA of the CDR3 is TGTGCCAGTAGTATGTGGTCGGGGGGTACCTACGAGCAGTACTTC. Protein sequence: CASSMWSGGTYEQYF.

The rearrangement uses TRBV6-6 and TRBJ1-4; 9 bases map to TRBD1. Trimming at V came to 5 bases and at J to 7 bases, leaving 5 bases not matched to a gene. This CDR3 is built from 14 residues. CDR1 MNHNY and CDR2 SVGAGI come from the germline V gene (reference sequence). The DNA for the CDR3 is TGTGCCAGCAGTGGGACAGGGAGCGGTGAAAAACTGTTTTTT. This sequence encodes CASSGTGSGEKLFF.

CDR3 DNA sequence: TGTGCCAGCAGCCCAAGGCCAGGGAACACCGGGGAGCTGTTTTTT. Amino acids: CASSPRPGNTGELFF. The J gene is TRBJ2-2, the V gene TRBV7-8; D is undetermined. The germline V gene encodes CDR1 SGHVS and CDR2 FQNEAQ. CDR3 size: 15 residues. The V and J ends lost 5 bases and 1 base respectively, with 11 bases between them.

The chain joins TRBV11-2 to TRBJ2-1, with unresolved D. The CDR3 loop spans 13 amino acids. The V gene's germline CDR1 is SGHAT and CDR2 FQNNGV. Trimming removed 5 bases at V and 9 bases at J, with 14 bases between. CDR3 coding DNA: TGTGCCAGCAGCCCCCCTTTCCGGAGTGAGCAGTTCTTC. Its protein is CASSPPFRSEQFF.

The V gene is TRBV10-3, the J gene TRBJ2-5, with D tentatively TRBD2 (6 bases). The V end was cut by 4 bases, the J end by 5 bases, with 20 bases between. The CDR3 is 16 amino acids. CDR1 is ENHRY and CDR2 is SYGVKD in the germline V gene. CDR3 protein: CAISGGGSIAEETQYF. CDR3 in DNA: TGTGCCATCAGTGGTGGGGGGAGTATTGCTGAGGAGACCCAGTACTTC.

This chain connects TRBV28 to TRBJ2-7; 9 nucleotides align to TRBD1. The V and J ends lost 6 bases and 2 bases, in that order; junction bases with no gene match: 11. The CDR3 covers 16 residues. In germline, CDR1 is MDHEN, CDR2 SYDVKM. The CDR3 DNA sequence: TGTGCCAGCAGCCCTAGTGGGGGACAGGGAACCTACGAGCAGTACTTC. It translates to CASSPSGGQGTYEQYF.

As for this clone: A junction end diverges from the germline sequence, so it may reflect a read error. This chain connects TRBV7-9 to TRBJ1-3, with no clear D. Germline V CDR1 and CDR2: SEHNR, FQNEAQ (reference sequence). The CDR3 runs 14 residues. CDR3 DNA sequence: TGTGCCAGCAGGTTAGGCCTCTCTGGAAACACCATATATTTT. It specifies CASRLGLSGNTIYF.

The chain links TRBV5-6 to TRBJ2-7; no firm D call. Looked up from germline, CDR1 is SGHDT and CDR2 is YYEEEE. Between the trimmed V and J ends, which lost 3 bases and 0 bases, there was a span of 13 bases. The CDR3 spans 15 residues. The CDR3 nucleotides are TGTGCCAGCAGCTCGTTTAATTGGTACTCCTACGAGCAGTACTTC. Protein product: CASSSFNWYSYEQYF.

CDR3 protein: CASSSVMGRKNIQYF. DNA for the CDR3: TGTGCCAGCTCAAGTGTGATGGGGCGAAAAAACATTCAGTACTTC. The rearrangement uses TRBV18 and TRBJ2-4; perhaps TRBD1 as D (5 bases). This CDR3 contains 15 residues. CDR1 is KGHSH, CDR2 LQKENI, per germline. V was trimmed by 5 bases and J by 4 bases, leaving 15 bases between them.

The CDR3 reads CSGLGQSNTEAFF. In DNA, the CDR3 is TGCAGTGGTTTGGGACAGTCGAACACTGAAGCTTTCTTT. J is TRBJ1-1 and V is TRBV29-1; TRBD1 matches 7 bases. Germline V lookup: CDR1 SQVTM, CDR2 ANQGSEA. This CDR3 comprises 13 residues.

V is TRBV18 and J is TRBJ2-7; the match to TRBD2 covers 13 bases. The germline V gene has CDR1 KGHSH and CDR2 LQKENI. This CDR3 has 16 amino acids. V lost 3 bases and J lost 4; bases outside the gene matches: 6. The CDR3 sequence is CASSPLGTSGKYEQYF. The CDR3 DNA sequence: TGTGCCAGCTCACCCTTAGGGACTAGCGGGAAATACGAGCAGTACTTC.

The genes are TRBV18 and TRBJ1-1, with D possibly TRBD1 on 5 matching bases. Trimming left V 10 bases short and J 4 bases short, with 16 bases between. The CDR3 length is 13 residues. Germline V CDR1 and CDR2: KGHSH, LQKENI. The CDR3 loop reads CANREGWGTEAFF. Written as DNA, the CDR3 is TGTGCCAACCGCGAGGGGTGGGGCACTGAAGCTTTCTTT.

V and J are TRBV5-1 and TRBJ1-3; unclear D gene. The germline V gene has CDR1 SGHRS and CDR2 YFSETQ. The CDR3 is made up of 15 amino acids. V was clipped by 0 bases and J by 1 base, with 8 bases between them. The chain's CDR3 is CASSLAPISGNTIYF. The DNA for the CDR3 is TGCGCCAGCAGCTTGGCACCTATATCTGGAAACACCATATATTTT. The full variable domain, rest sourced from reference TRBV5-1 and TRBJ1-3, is KAGVTQTPRYLIKTRGQQVTLSCSPISGHRSVSWYQQTPGQGLQFLFEYFSETQRNKGNFPGRFSGRQFSNSRSEMNVSTLELGDSALYLCASSLAPISGNTIYFGEGSWLTVV.

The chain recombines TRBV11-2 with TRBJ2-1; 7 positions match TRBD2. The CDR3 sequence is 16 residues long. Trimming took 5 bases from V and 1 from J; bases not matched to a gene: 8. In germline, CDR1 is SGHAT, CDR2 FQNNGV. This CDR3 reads CASSPRTSWSYNEQFF. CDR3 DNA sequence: TGTGCCAGCAGCCCCAGGACTAGTTGGTCCTACAATGAGCAGTTCTTC.

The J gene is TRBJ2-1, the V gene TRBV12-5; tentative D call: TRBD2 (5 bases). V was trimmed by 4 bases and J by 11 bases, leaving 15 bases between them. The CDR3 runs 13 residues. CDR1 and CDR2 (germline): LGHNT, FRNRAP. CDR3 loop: CASGSQRQLQQFF. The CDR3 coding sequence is TGTGCTAGTGGTTCTCAGCGGCAATTACAGCAGTTCTTC.